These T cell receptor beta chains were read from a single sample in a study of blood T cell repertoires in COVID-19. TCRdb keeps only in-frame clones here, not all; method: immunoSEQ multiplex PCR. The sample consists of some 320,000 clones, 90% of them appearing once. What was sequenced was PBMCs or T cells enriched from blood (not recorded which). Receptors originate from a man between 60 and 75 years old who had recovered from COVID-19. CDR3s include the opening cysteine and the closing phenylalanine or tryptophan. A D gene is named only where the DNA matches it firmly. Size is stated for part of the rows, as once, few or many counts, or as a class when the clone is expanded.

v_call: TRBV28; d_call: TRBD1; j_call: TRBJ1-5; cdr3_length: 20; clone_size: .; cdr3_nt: TGTGCCAGCAGTCCCCTTGGTGGCGGGACAGTTGGACGACGCAATCAGCCCCAGCATTTT; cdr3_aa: CASSPLGGGTVGRRNQPQHF
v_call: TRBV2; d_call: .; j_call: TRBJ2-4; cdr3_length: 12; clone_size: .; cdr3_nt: TGTGCCAGCAGTGATGGCTTCGACATTCAGTACTTC; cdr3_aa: CASSDGFDIQYF
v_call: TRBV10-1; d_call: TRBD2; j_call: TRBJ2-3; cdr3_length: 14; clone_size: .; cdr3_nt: TGCGCCAGCAGCCCGAGCGGGAGTGTGGGTACGCAGTATTTT; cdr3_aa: CASSPSGSVGTQYF
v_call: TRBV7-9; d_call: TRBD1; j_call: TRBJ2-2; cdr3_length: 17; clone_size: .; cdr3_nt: TGTGCCAGCAGCTTACGAACACAGGGGGCTGGCACCGGGGAGCTGTTTTTT; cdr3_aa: CASSLRTQGAGTGELFF
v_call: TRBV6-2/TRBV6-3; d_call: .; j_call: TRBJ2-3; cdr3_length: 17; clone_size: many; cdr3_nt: TGTGCCAGCAGTTCCGAGCGTAGGCAGGGGAACACAGATACGCAGTATTTT; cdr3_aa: CASSSERRQGNTDTQYF
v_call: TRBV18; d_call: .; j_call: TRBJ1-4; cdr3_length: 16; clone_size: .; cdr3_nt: TGTGCCAGCTCACCGCGACAAGTTGCAACTAATGAAAAACTGTTTTTT; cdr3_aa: CASSPRQVATNEKLFF
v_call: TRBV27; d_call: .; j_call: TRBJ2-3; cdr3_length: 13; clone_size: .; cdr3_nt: TGTGCCAGCAGTTTATCTCTCACAGATACGCAGTATTTT; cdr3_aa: CASSLSLTDTQYF
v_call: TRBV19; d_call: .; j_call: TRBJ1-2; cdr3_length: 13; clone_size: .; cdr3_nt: TGTGCCAGTAGTATTTTCCAGGGTGAAGGCTACACCTTC; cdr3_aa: CASSIFQGEGYTF
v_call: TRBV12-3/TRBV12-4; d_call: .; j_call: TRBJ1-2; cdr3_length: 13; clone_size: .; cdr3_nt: TGTGCCAGCACTTCGGGGGACTACTATGGCTACACCTTC; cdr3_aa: CASTSGDYYGYTF
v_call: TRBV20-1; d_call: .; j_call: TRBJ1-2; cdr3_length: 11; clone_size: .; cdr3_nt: TGCAGTGCTAGCCCCCTAGTTGGCTACACCTTC; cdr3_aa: CSASPLVGYTF
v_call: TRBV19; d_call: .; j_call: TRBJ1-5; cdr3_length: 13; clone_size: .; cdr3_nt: TGTGCCAGTACTAACAGGGATAATCAGCCCCAGCATTTT; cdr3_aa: CASTNRDNQPQHF
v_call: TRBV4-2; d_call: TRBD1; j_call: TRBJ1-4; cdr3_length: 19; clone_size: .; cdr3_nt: TGTGCCAGCAGCCAGACCCCTCCGGTTGGGACAGGTCAGAATGAAAAACTGTTTTTT; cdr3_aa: CASSQTPPVGTGQNEKLFF
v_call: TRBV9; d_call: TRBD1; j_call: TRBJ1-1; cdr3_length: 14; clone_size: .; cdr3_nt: TGTGCCAGCACCCGGACAGGACAACAGACTGAAGCTTTCTTT; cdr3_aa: CASTRTGQQTEAFF
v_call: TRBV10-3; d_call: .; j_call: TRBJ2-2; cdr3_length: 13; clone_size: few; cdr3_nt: TGTGCCATCGGAGGGTATGGCACCGGGGAGCTGTTTTTT; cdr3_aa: CAIGGYGTGELFF
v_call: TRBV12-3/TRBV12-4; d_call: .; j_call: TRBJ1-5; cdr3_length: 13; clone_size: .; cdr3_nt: TGTGCCAGCAGTCTGGCCCAAAATCAGCCCCAGCATTTT; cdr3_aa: CASSLAQNQPQHF
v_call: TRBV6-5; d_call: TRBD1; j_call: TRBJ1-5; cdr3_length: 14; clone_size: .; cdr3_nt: TGTGCCAGCACCGGGACAGGGGGGGATCAGCCCCAGCATTTT; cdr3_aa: CASTGTGGDQPQHF
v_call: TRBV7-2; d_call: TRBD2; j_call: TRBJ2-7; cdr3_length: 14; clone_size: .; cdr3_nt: TGTGCCAGCAGCGCTAGCGGGGGAACCTACGAGCAGTACTTC; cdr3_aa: CASSASGGTYEQYF
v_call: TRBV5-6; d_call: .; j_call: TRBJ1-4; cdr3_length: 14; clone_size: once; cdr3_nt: TGTGCCAGCAGCCACGGAACAGGGTTCGAAAAACTGTTTTTT; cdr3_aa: CASSHGTGFEKLFF
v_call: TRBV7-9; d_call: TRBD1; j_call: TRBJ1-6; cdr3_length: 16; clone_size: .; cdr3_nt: TGTGCCAGCAGCTTATGGGTCGGGCAGGGGGGTTCACCCCTCCACTTT; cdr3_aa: CASSLWVGQGGSPLHF
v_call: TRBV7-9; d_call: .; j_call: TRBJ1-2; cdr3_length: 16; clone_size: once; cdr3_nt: TGTGCCAGCAGACCGGACCGAGGCGGGGGCCGGGAAGGCTACACCTTC; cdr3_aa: CASRPDRGGGREGYTF
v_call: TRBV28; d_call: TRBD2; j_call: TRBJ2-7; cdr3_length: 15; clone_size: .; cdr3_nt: TGTGCCAGCAGTGGAATTAGCGGGGTAGCCAACGAGCAGTACTTC; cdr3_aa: CASSGISGVANEQYF
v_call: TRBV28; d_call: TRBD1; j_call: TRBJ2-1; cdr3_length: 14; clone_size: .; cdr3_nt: TGTGCCACCGGAGCCCGGGACAGGTTAAACGAGCAGTTCTTC; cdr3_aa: CATGARDRLNEQFF
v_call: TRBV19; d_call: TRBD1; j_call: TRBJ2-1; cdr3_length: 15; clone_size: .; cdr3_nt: TGTGCCAGTAGAATAGACAGGGGGACCTACAATGAGCAGTTCTTC; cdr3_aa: CASRIDRGTYNEQFF
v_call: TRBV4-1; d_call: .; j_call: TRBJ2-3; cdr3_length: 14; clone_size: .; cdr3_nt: TGCGCCAGCAGCCAAGTCGGGTACCTGGATACGCAGTATTTT; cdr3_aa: CASSQVGYLDTQYF
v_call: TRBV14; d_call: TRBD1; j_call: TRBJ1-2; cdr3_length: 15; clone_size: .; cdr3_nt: TGTGCCAGCAGCCAAGTTACAGGGGGCACCGATGGCTACACCTTC; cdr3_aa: CASSQVTGGTDGYTF
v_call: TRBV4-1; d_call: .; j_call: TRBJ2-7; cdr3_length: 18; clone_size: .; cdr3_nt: TGCGCCAGCAGCCCCCTACTGAGACGCGGGCCCGGTAAGAACGAGCAGTACTTC; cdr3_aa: CASSPLLRRGPGKNEQYF
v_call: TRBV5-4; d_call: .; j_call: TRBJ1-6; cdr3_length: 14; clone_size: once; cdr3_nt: TGTGCCAGCAGCTTTTCAGGTTGGAATTCACCCCTCCACTTT; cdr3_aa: CASSFSGWNSPLHF
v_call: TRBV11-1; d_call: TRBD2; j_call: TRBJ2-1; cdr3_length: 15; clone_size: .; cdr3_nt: TGTGCCAGCAGCCTGGGGACTAGCGGGAGTGGTGAGCAGTTCTTC; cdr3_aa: CASSLGTSGSGEQFF
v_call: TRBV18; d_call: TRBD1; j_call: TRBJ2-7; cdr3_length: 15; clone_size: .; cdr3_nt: TGTGCCAGCTCACCACCAGACAGGGCTCCCTACGAGCAGTACTTC; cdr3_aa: CASSPPDRAPYEQYF
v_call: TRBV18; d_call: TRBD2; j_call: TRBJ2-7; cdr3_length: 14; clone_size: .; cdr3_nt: TGTGCCAGCTCACAGGGACTAGAATCCTACGAGCAGTACTTC; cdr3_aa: CASSQGLESYEQYF
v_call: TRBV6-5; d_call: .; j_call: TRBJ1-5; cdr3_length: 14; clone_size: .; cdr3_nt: TGTGCCAGCAGCCAGACTTGGAGCAATCAGCCCCAGCATTTT; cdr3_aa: CASSQTWSNQPQHF
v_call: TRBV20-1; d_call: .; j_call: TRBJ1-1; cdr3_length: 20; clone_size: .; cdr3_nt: TGCAGTGCTAGTGGGAAAGACGAGGCTAGGTCTGGGAGGCCGAACACTGAAGCTTTCTTT; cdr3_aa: CSASGKDEARSGRPNTEAFF
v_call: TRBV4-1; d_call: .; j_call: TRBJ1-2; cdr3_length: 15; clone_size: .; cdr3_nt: TGCGCCAGCAGCCAAGTGCTTCCCGCGAGCTATGGCTACACCTTC; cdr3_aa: CASSQVLPASYGYTF
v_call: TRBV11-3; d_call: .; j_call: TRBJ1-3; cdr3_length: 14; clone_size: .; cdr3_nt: TGTGCCAGCAGCCGGGACTTCTCTGGAAACACCATATATTTT; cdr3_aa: CASSRDFSGNTIYF
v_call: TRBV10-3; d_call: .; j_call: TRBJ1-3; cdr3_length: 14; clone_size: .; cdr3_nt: TGTGCCATCAGGCCACAGGGTACTGGAAACACCATATATTTT; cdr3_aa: CAIRPQGTGNTIYF
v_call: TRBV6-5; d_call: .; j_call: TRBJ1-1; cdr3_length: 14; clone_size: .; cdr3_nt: TGTGCCAGCAGTTATACGGCGGGGAACACTGAAGCTTTCTTT; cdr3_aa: CASSYTAGNTEAFF
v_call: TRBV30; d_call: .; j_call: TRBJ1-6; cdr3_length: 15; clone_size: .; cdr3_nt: TGTGCCTGGAGTAGTAGGGGCTCCTATAATTCACCCCTCCACTTT; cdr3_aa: CAWSSRGSYNSPLHF
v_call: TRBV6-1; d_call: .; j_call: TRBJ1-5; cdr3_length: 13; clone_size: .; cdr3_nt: TGTGCCAGCAGTGAAGGGCTCCATCAGCCCCAGCATTTT; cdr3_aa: CASSEGLHQPQHF
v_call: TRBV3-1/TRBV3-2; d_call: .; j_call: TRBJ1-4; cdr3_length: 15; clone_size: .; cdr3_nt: TGTGCCAGCAGCCTCCAGCCGGGGGGGAATGAAAAACTGTTTTTT; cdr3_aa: CASSLQPGGNEKLFF
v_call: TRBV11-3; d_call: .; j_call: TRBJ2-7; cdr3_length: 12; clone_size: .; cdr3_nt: TGTGCCAGCAGCCGAGGAGTCTACGAGCAGTACTTC; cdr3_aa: CASSRGVYEQYF
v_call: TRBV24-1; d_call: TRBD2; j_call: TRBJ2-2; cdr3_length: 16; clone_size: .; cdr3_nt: TGTGCCACCAGTGCTAGCGGGAGTTCAGTCACCGGGGAGCTGTTTTTT; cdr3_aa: CATSASGSSVTGELFF
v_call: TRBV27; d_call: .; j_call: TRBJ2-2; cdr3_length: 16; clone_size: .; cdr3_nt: TGTGCCAGCAGTTTAGTTCCGACTAGTAACACCGGGGAGCTGTTTTTT; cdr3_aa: CASSLVPTSNTGELFF
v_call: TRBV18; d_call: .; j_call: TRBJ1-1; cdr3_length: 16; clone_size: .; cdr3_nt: TGTGCCAGCTCACCGAGTACGGGGTATGGGAACACTGAAGCTTTCTTT; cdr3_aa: CASSPSTGYGNTEAFF
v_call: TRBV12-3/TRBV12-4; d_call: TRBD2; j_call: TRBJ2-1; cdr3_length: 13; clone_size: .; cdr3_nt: TGTGCCAGCAGCCGACTAGCGGGAGAAGAGCAGTTCTTC; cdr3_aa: CASSRLAGEEQFF
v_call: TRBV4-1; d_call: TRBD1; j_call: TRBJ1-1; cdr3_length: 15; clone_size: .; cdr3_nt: TGCGCCAGCAGCCTTTACCGGGACAGGAACACTGAAGCTTTCTTT; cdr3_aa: CASSLYRDRNTEAFF
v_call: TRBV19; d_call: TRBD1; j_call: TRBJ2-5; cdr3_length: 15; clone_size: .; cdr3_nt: TGTGCCAGTAGTATTTCGGGGACAGGGATGAAGACCCAGTACTTC; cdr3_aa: CASSISGTGMKTQYF
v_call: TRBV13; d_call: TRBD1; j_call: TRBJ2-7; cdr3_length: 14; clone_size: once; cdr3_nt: TGTGCCAGCAGACGACAGGGCAGCTCCTACGAGCAGTACTTC; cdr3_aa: CASRRQGSSYEQYF
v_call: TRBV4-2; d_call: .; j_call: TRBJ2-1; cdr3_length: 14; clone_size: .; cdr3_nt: TGTGCCAGCAGCCAAGGGGGGCCTGGAAATGAGCAGTTCTTC; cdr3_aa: CASSQGGPGNEQFF
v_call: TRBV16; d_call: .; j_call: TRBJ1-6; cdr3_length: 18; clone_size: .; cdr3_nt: TGTGCCAGCAGCCCGGGAGTACAACTGGTGAGAACCAATTCACCCCTCCACTTT; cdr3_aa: CASSPGVQLVRTNSPLHF
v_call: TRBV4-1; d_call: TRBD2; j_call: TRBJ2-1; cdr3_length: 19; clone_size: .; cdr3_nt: TGCGCCAGCAGCTCGTGGCGGGGGGGGGATTCGAGCTCCTACAATGAGCAGTTCTTC; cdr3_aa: CASSSWRGGDSSSYNEQFF
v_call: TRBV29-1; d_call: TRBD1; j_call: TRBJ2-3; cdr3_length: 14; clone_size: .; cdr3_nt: TGCAGCGTTGAGACAGGGGTTAGCACAGATACGCAGTATTTT; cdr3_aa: CSVETGVSTDTQYF
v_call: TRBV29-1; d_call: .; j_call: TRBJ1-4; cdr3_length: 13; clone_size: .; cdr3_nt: TGCAGCGTTGGACACAGGGCCAGCGAAAAACTGTTTTTT; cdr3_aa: CSVGHRASEKLFF
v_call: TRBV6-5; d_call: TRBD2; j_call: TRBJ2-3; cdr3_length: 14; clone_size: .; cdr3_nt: TGTGCCAGCAGAAGCGGGAGGGTTACAGATACGCAGTATTTT; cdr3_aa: CASRSGRVTDTQYF
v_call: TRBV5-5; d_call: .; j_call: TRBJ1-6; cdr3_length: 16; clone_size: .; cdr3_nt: TGTGCCAGCAGCCCGCGGACAGAGACTTATAATTCACCCCTCCACTTT; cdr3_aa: CASSPRTETYNSPLHF
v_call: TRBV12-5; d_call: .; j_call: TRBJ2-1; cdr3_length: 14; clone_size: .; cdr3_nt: TGTGCTAGTGGTTTACTAGCTTCCTACAATGAGCAGTTCTTC; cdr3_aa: CASGLLASYNEQFF
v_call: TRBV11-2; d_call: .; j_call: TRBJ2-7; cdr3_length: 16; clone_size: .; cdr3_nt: TGTGCCAGCAGCCCTAAGGGGGACGCGTACTCCTACGAGCAGTACTTC; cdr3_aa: CASSPKGDAYSYEQYF
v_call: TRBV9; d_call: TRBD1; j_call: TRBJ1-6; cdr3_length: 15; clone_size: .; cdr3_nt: TGTGCCAGCAGCGCCTCGGGACAGGGGGCGGAACCCCTCCACTTT; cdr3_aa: CASSASGQGAEPLHF
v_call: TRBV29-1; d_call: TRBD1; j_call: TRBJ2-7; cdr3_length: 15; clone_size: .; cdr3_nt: TGCAGCGTCGGAGGACAGGGTTCAAGCTCCTACGAGCAGTACTTC; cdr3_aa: CSVGGQGSSSYEQYF